The rows below give T cell receptor beta chains drawn from one sample of a study of blood T cells in healthy people across ages. In TCRdb, the 5' RACE reads were re-called with MiXCR into one record per CDR3 protein. The repertoire includes 900,000 to 950,000 distinct CDR3 sequences, 25% to 35% of them detected once, and roughly a tenth sits in the top ten. The same data also contributed to another study, on T cells of mothers and their children.

Sequenced material: blood. These TCRs come from a woman aged 40 to 55 in good health. Each CDR3 is given without its conserved first and last residue.

J	V	CDR3
TRBJ1-5	TRBV20-1	SAESGLRDQPQH
TRBJ1-2	TRBV7-2	ASSLAVRGAGYGYT
TRBJ2-5	TRBV29-1	SIEPKEFRQETQY
TRBJ2-2	TRBV27	ASSHRLAGTPGELF
TRBJ1-1	TRBV7-8	ASSYRPSGTEAF
TRBJ1-1	TRBV7-8	ASSLGEPGGTEAF
TRBJ2-1	TRBV2	ASGTGARNEQF
TRBJ1-6	TRBV4-3	ASSQEGTGYSPLH
TRBJ1-6	TRBV19	AGSGTGESLPLH
TRBJ1-5	TRBV3-1	ASSQDRVGAQH
TRBJ1-2	TRBV9	ASSVGGGSDNYGYT
TRBJ1-2	TRBV27	ASSLSGPFCGYT
TRBJ1-1	TRBV7-9	ASSLKDRDTEAF
TRBJ2-7	TRBV27	ATAPPEQY
TRBJ1-2	TRBV20-1	SGEDRGLYGYT
TRBJ2-2	TRBV29-1	SVEVLGRGTSGELF
TRBJ2-5	TRBV2	ASSERFVAGGEETQY
TRBJ2-4	TRBV6-5	VSSDRSEQY
TRBJ1-6	TRBV18	ASSPNVGFGNSPLH
.	TRBV2	ASKSSSYNEQY
TRBJ1-2	TRBV3-1	ASSQEPQGNYGYT
TRBJ2-1	TRBV6-2/TRBV6-3	AISEGAGFSSYNEQF
TRBJ1-1	TRBV2	ASSVQYPEAF
TRBJ2-5	TRBV9	ASSVGQAKGETQY
TRBJ2-3	TRBV12-3/TRBV12-4	ASSIRGPADTQY
TRBJ2-7	TRBV4-1	ASSSKITDYEQY
TRBJ1-2	TRBV11-2	ASSSLQRKFGYT
TRBJ2-7	TRBV12-3/TRBV12-4	ASSLTSGGSYEEY
TRBJ2-1	TRBV7-3	ASSSLPEASGVSDEQF
TRBJ2-7	TRBV28	ASSLNWQTGYEQY
TRBJ2-7	TRBV4-3	ASSPYGQGAYEQY
TRBJ2-1	TRBV20-1	SARRERDSYNEQF
TRBJ1-2	TRBV12-3/TRBV12-4	ASSSDWTGQGYT
TRBJ2-3	TRBV28	ASTPTVRTGGKSDTQY